This T cell receptor beta chain was identified during a study of T-cell reconstitution after alpha-beta-depleted transplantation in children. Preparation of the TCRbeta library used unique molecular identifiers. TCRdb re-called the PCR reads with MiXCR, one entry per CDR3 protein. The sample records 200,000 to 300,000 distinct CDR3 sequences, 12% being singletons. This CDR3 spans 15 amino acids. V was shortened by 0 bases and J by 2 bases, with 10 bases between the two germline ends. Germline V gene lookup returns CDR1 LGHNA and CDR2 YNFKEQ. The receptor's source is a human donor who donated a stem cell graft to a child with acute lymphoblastic leukemia. V gene TRBV4-2 combines with J gene TRBJ1-1, with D unclear. Sample: PBMCs from the stem cell graft donor, taken from the stem cell graft. The CDR3 region has the DNA TGTGCCAGCAGCCAAGACGGCCTCACCAACACTGAAGCTTTCTTT. It yields the protein CASSQDGLTNTEAFF.